This paragraph reports one TCR beta chain. The data were obtained in a study of blood T cell repertoires in COVID-19. CDR3 length equals 16 residues. After removal of 5 bases from V and 1 base from J, the junction contained 8 bases not matched to a gene. CDR1 and CDR2 from the germline V gene are LNHNV and YYDKDF (reference sequence). Authors' methods: Researchers report that nucleated cell counts were estimated from reference gene primer amplification. Using immunoSEQ multiplex PCR, the repertoire was profiled, and TCRdb retains in-frame clones only, with some absent. V, J and clone size were drawn from that table, and D and trimming were deduced from the DNA. The table lists 65,000 to 90,000 clones, about 83% of them singletons.

The chain carries TRBV15 and TRBJ1-1, with 9 bases that match TRBD1. The sample was peripheral blood. The receptor comes from a woman aged 80 or older with acute or convalescent COVID-19. The CDR3 sequence: CATSPGPGQGNTEAFF. CDR3 nucleotide sequence: TGTGCCACCAGCCCCGGTCCGGGACAGGGGAACACTGAAGCTTTCTTT.